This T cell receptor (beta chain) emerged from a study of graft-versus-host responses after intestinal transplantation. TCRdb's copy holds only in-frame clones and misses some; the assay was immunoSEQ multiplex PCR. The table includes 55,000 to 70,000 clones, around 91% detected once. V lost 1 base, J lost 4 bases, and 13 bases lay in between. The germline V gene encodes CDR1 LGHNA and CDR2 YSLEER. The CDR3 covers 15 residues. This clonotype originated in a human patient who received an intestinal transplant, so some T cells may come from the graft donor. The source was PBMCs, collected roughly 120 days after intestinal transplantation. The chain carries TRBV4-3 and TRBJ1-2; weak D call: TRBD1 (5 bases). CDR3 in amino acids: CASSQVTDTGYGYTF. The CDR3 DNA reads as TGCGCCAGCAGCCAAGTGACAGACACCGGCTATGGCTACACCTTC.